This record covers a single TCR beta chain. What it recognizes is unknown. In the PCR, 60 Vbeta and 13 Jbeta primers were used. The method was immunoSEQ multiplex PCR; TCRdb's version includes in-frame clones alone and lacks a portion of them. This table has approximately 150,000 clones, 80% to 85% appearing once. Healthy donors of bone marrow made up the group. This sample is drawn from a study of cytomegalovirus exposure and HLA in healthy donors. Findings and caveats of the study: Certain sequence variants were highly shared and formed a cluster, and this cluster was likely a sequencing artifact. As a later analysis revealed, the rate of TCR association differed by HLA locus, with DRB1 most and HLA-C fewest. Most subjects had HLA-A and HLA-B alleles reportedly predicted accurately by TCR beta sequences.

V lost 1 base and J lost 2, with 17 bases in between. Germline V gene sequence: CDR1 SGHAT, CDR2 FQDESV (reference sequence). The CDR3 contains 17 residues. The genes are TRBV11-1 and TRBJ1-2; D is uncertain. Input material: PBMCs. The receptor comes from a boy between 2 and 15 years old in good health and CMV-seronegative. The CDR3 spells CASSLETFPGINYGYTF. In DNA form, the CDR3 reads TGTGCCAGCAGCTTAGAAACCTTTCCGGGTATCAACTATGGCTACACCTTC.